Described below is a single TCR beta chain sequence and its context. These data belong to a study of early T cells in non-severe SARS-CoV-2 infection. The V gene lost 0 bases and the J gene lost 6 bases, with 16 bases spanning the gap. Germline-derived CDR1 and CDR2 are DFQATT and SNEGSKA (reference sequence). The CDR3 totals 15 residues. Each CDR3 protein gets one entry after TCRdb re-called the 5' RACE reads with MiXCR. The table lists some 62,000 distinct CDR3 sequences, roughly a tenth of them singletons, with 1.2% in the top ten. The J gene is TRBJ2-3, the V gene TRBV20-1; D possibly uses TRBD1 or TRBD2 (6 bases each). Sequenced input: whole blood. The sequence was collected from an adult who was a healthcare worker with PCR-confirmed SARS-CoV-2 infection or an uninfected control (not recorded which). The CDR3 coding sequence is TGCAGTGCTAGAGATCAAACGGGGGCAGGGGATACGCAGTATTTT. As protein: CSARDQTGAGDTQYF.